This T cell receptor beta chain was captured in a study of PD-L1 blockade in urothelial cancer. Sequenced by immunoSEQ multiplex PCR; TCRdb stores in-frame clones only, minus some. This sample has around 100,000 clones; roughly 90% occur once, and the top ten carry 3% to 4%. Time point defined: peripheral blood 6 weeks after treatment start. Trimming took off 0 bases at V and 2 bases at J, with 4 bases between the two ends. The CDR3 loop spans 13 amino acids. The gene calls are TRBV23-1 and TRBJ1-1; D is unresolved. TRBV23-1 carries the ORF label, with uncertain function. The material was PBMCs, obtained around atezolizumab (anti-PD-L1) treatment. This TCR derives from a man aged 55 to 70 with urothelial cancer. The CDR3 nucleotides are TGCGCCAGCAGTCAATCGCGAAACACTGAAGCTTTCTTT. As protein: CASSQSRNTEAFF.